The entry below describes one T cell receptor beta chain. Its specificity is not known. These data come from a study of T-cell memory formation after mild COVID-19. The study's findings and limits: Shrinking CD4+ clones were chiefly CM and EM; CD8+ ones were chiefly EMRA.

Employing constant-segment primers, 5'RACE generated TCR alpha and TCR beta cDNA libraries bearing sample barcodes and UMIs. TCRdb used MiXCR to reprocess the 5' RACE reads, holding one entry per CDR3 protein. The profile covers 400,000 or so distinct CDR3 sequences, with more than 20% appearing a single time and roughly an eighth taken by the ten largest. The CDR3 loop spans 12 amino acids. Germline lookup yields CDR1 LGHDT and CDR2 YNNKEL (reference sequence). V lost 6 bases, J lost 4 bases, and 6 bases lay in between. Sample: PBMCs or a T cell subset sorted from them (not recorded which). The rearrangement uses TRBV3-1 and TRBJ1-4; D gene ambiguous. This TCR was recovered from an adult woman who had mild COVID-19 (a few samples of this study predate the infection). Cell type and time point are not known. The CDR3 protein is CASRQNNEKLFF. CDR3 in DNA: TGTGCCAGCAGGCAGAATAATGAAAAACTGTTTTTT.